The rows below give T cell receptor beta chains drawn from one sample of a study of blood T cells in healthy people across ages. From the 5' RACE reads, TCRdb called clonotypes with MiXCR, one entry per CDR3 protein. The sample lists some 1.5 million distinct CDR3 sequences, roughly 43% occurring once. The material sequenced was blood. These receptor sequences come from a young woman in good health. Both conserved end residues are part of each CDR3. D genes are given only for firm matches. Some rows mark clone size as missing; the rest say once, few, many or name a class of expanded clone.

TRBJ1-2 | TRBV28 | few | NA | TGTGCCAGCAGGGAATACGGAGGGACTGGCTACACCTTC | CASREYGGTGYTF
TRBJ2-7 | TRBV11-2 | NA | NA | TGTGCTAGCAGCTTAGTTGCGGAGAACTCCTACGAGCAGTACTTC | CASSLVAENSYEQYF
TRBJ2-7 | TRBV27 | few | TRBD1 | TGTGCCAGCAGTTGGACAGGGGGCAGGTACGGGCAGTACTTC | CASSWTGGRYGQYF
TRBJ2-5 | TRBV6-6 | NA | TRBD2 | TGTGCCAGCAGTTACTCCCCTAGCGGGGGGGGCCAAGAGACCCAGTACTTC | CASSYSPSGGGQETQYF
TRBJ2-2 | TRBV20-1 | NA | NA | TGCAGTGCTACTAGCCCGTTGACCGGGGAGCTGTTTTTT | CSATSPLTGELFF
TRBJ2-1 | TRBV29-1 | NA | NA | TGCAGCGTCCGAGATTACGACTACAATGAGCAGTTCTTC | CSVRDYDYNEQFF
TRBJ2-7 | TRBV6-5 | NA | TRBD1 | TGTGCCAGCAGTGATACCGGGACAGGGTTCGGGGAGCAGTACTTC | CASSDTGTGFGEQYF
TRBJ1-5 | TRBV27 | few | NA | TGTGCCAGCAGTACTATAAGGGATAACCAGCCCCAGCATTTT | CASSTIRDNQPQHF
TRBJ1-4 | TRBV6-5 | NA | TRBD1 | TGTGCCAGCAGTTACTCGACAGGGTATAATGAAAAACTGTTTTTT | CASSYSTGYNEKLFF
TRBJ1-2 | TRBV12-3/TRBV12-4 | few | TRBD1 | TGTGCCAGCAGGCCCAGAGGACAGGGGGATCGCTATGGCTACACCTTC | CASRPRGQGDRYGYTF
TRBJ2-2 | TRBV6-6 | NA | NA | TGTGCCAGCAGTTGGACGGCCCCGAACACCGGGGAGCTGTTTTTT | CASSWTAPNTGELFF
TRBJ1-2 | TRBV6-5 | NA | TRBD1 | TGTACCAGCAGTTACGGGGGACAGGGGGCTAACTATGGCTACACCTTC | CTSSYGGQGANYGYTF
TRBJ1-5 | TRBV4-1 | NA | NA | TGCGCCAGCAGCGTTGGACATAATCAGCCCCAGCATTTT | CASSVGHNQPQHF
TRBJ2-1 | TRBV6-5 | NA | NA | TGTGCCAGCAGTTACTCGGGGGCTAGGGAGCAGTTCTTC | CASSYSGAREQFF
TRBJ1-2 | TRBV27 | few | TRBD1 | TGTGCCAGCAGTTGGGACAGGGGAGGTGGCTACACCTTC | CASSWDRGGGYTF
TRBJ2-7 | TRBV20-1 | once | NA | TGCAGTGCTCTCGAGCCGACGGGCTACGAGCAGTACTTC | CSALEPTGYEQYF
TRBJ2-3 | TRBV7-9 | few | NA | TGTGCCAGCAGCTTAGGTTCCGGGGAGACAGATACGCAGTATTTT | CASSLGSGETDTQYF
TRBJ1-5 | TRBV28 | NA | NA | TGTGCCTGCCGGGACGCCGGGGCTCAGCCCCAGCATTTT | CACRDAGAQPQHF
TRBJ1-4 | TRBV6-1 | NA | NA | TGTGCCAGCAGTGAAGCGCGGGGTTGGACTAATGAAAAACTGTTTTTT | CASSEARGWTNEKLFF
TRBJ1-5 | TRBV19 | NA | NA | TGTGCCAGTAGGCGAGAGACAGGTAGCAATCAGCCCCAGCATTTT | CASRRETGSNQPQHF